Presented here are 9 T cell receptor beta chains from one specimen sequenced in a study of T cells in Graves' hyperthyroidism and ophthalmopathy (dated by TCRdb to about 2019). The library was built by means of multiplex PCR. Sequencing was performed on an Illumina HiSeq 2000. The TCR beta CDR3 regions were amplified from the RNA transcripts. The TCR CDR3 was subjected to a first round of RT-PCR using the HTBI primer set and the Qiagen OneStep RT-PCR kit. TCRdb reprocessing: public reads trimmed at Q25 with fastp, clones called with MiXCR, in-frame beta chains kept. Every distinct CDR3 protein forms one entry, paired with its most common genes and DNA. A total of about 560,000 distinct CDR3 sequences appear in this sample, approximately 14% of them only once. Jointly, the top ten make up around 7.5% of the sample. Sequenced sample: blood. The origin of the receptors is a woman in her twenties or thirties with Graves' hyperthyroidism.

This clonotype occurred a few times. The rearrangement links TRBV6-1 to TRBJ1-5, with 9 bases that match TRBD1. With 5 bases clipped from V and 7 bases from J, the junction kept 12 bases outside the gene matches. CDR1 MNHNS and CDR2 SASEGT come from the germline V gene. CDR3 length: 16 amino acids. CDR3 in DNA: TGTGCCAGCAGTTCGGACAGGGGACTTATCCCCCAGCCCCAGCATTTT. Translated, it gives CASSSDRGLIPQPQHF.

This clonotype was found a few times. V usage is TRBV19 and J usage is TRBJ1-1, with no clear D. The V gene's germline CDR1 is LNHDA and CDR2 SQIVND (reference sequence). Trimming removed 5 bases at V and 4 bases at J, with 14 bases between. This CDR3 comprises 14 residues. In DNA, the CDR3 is TGTGCCAGTAGTTTGACACCACCTGGCACTGAAGCTTTCTTT. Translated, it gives CASSLTPPGTEAFF.

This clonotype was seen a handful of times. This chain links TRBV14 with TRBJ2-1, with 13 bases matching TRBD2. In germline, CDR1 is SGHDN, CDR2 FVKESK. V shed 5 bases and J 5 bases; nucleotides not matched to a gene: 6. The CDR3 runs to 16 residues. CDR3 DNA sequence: TGTGCCAGCAGCGAGGGACTAGCGGGACTAGACAATGAGCAGTTCTTC. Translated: CASSEGLAGLDNEQFF.

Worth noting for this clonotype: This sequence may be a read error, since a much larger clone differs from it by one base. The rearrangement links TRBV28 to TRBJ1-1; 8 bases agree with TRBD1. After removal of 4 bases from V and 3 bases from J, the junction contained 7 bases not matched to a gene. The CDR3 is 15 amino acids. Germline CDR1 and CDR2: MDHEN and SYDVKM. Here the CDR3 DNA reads TGTGCCAGCAGTTACAGGGGGTGCGGGGACACTGAAGCTTTCTTT. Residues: CASSYRGCGDTEAFF.

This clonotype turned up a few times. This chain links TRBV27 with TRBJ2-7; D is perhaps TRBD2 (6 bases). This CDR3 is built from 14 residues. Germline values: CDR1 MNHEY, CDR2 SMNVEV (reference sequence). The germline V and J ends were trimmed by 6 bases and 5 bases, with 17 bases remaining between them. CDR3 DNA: TGTGCCAGCAGCGCCAGCCCGGGAGTCCACGAGCAGTACTTC. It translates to CASSASPGVHEQYF.

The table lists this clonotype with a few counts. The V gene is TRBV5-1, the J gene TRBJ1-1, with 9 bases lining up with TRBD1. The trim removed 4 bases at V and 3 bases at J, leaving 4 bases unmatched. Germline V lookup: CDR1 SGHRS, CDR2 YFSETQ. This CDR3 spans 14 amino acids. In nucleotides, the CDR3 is TGCGCCAGCAGCGGGGGACAGGGTCACACTGAAGCTTTCTTT. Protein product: CASSGGQGHTEAFF.

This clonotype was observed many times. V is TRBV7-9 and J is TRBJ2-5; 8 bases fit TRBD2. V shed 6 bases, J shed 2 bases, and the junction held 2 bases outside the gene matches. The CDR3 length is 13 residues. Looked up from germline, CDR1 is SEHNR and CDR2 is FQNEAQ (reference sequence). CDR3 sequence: CASRPSGQETQYF. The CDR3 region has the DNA TGTGCCAGCAGACCTAGCGGGCAAGAGACCCAGTACTTC. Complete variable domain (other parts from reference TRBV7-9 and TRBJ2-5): DTGVSQNPRHKITKRGQNVTFRCDPISEHNRLYWYRQTLGQGPEFLTYFQNEAQLEKSRLLSDRFSAERPKGSFSTLEIQRTEQGDSAMYLCASRPSGQETQYFGPGTRLLVL.

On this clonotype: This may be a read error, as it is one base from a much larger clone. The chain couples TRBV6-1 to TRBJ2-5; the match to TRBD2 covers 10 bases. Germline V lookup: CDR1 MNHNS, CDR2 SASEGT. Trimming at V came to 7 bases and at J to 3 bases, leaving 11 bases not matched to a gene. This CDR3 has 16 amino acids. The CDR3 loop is CASKVAGGQGKETQYF. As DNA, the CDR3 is TGTGCCAGCAAAGTAGCGGGAGGCCAAGGTAAAGAGACCCAGTACTTC.

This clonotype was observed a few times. CDR3: CASSYKLQGLREKLFF. DNA for the CDR3: TGTGCCAGCAGTTACAAATTACAGGGGCTTCGGGAAAAACTGTTTTTT. This chain joins TRBV6-5 and TRBJ1-4; 7 bases align to TRBD1. CDR3 size: 16 residues. The V gene's germline CDR1 is MNHEY and CDR2 SVGAGI. With V trimmed by 2 bases and J by 8 bases, 11 bases remained unmatched.